This T cell receptor beta chain was sequenced in a study of neurological immune-mediated disorders. Study at large: Multiple sclerosis patients numbering approximately 34 comprised roughly 30 relapsing-remitting and 3 secondary progressive patients.

CDR1 SGHRS and CDR2 YFSETQ come from the germline V gene. The CDR3 contains 13 residues. V was clipped by 0 bases and J by 3 bases, with 6 bases between them. Each TCR transcript was tagged with a 10-nucleotide random UMI during 5'RACE. MiXCR, applied by TCRdb to the 5' RACE reads, yields one record per CDR3 protein. This sample has about 65,000 distinct CDR3 sequences, with 4.1% found just once. There are many counts of this clonotype. Its antigen is still unknown. PBMCs numbering 2 million and stored at -80 C yielded the unsorted libraries. Study-wide findings and caveats: Subjects shared no identical expanded-clone CDR3 amino acid sequences, suggesting private TCR-beta repertoires in all groups.

The chain recombines TRBV5-1 with TRBJ1-1; D possibly corresponds to TRBD1 (5 bases). The receptor was isolated from a man aged 50 or older with multiple sclerosis. The specimen was PBMCs. The CDR3 loop is CASSLDRYTEAFF. The CDR3 DNA follows: TGCGCCAGCAGCTTGGACAGGTACACTGAAGCTTTCTTT.